The 18 T cell receptor beta chains below were found in one sample sequenced in a study of prognosis after radiotherapy for stage I lung cancer. The authors amplified TCR beta CDR3 from genomic DNA using two-round multiplex PCR. Specific primers for each TRBV and TRBJ gene were what first-round PCR used. TCRdb fed the multiplex PCR reads into MiXCR, producing one record per CDR3 protein. The sample has more than 7,500 distinct CDR3 sequences; less than 65% are singletons. Specimen: PBMCs, collected before or after stereotactic body radiation therapy (not recorded which). The receptor set was obtained from a donor aged 50 or older with non-small cell lung cancer.

V and J are TRBV5-8 and TRBJ1-3; D call uncertain. Germline V gene lookup returns CDR1 SGHTS and CDR2 YDEGEE. The CDR3 runs 17 residues. V was clipped by 4 bases and J by 0 bases, with 17 bases between them. CDR3 protein: CASSVRASLTSGNTIYF. CDR3 nucleotides: TGTGCCAGCAGCGTCCGGGCCTCGCTAACCTCTGGAAACACCATATATTTT.

V is TRBV11-3 and J is TRBJ1-2, with D unclear. The CDR3 runs 16 residues. V was trimmed by 1 base and J by 5 bases, leaving 17 bases between them. CDR1 and CDR2 from the germline V gene are SGHNT and YENEEA. CDR3 DNA: TGTGCCAGCAGCTTAGGGGGATCCCTAGCTACATATGGCTACACCTTC. Protein product: CASSLGGSLATYGYTF.

This clonotype was detected a few times. A much bigger clone sits one base away, suggesting this may be a read error. The genes are TRBV20-1 and TRBJ2-7; 7 bases align to TRBD2. V shed 1 base and J 12 bases; nucleotides not matched to a gene: 6. Germline CDR1 reads DFQATT; CDR2 reads SNEGSKA (reference sequence). CDR3 size: 11 residues. The CDR3 coding sequence is TGCAGTGCTAGAGTTTGCGGGAGAATGTACTTC. The encoded protein is CSARVCGRMYF.

The gene calls are TRBV6-1 and TRBJ2-3; tentative D call: TRBD2 (6 bases). The germline gives CDR1 MNHNS, CDR2 SASEGT. The CDR3 contains 11 residues. Between the trimmed V and J ends, which lost 9 bases and 5 bases, there was a span of 9 bases. The CDR3 spells CASVGGDTQYF. The CDR3 region has the DNA TGTGCCAGTGTGGGGGGAGATACGCAGTATTTT.

This clonotype was picked up one time. Relative to the germline gene, one junction end is altered; a read error may explain this. The rearrangement links TRBV20-1 to TRBJ2-7, with 10 positions matching TRBD2. The CDR3 has 14 residues. Germline V gene sequence: CDR1 DFQATT, CDR2 SNEGSKA (reference sequence). The DNA of the CDR3 is TGCAGTGCTACCGGGACTAGCGTATCCTACGGGCAGTACTTC. Its protein is CSATGTSVSYGQYF.

The rearrangement joins TRBV24-1 to TRBJ1-5; D unresolved. There are 16 residues in the CDR3. With 2 bases removed from V and 4 bases from J, the gap between germline ends came to 14 bases. Germline CDR1 and CDR2: KGHDR and SFDVKD. The CDR3 is CATSDSRTPLNQPQHF. The CDR3 bases are TGTGCCACCAGTGATTCTCGGACCCCACTTAATCAGCCCCAGCATTTT.

This clonotype was seen only a few times. A far bigger clonotype differs at one base, so this is likely a read error. The V call is TRBV6-1, the J call TRBJ1-5; perhaps TRBD1 as D (5 bases). Germline V gene sequence: CDR1 MNHNS, CDR2 SASEGT. The CDR3 covers 17 residues. Trimming shortened V by 7 bases and J by 9 bases, and 28 bases separated the two germline ends. The CDR3 DNA reads as TGTGCCAGCATTTCGGTCGGGGGGTCGGATATGGCGGGGCCCCAGCATTTT. This codes for CASISVGGSDMAGPQHF.

In this sample, this clonotype turned up many times. The chain carries TRBV19 and TRBJ1-4; no definite D call. V dropped 0 bases and J dropped 8 bases, with 10 bases sitting between them. Per germline, CDR1 LNHDA and CDR2 SQIVND (reference sequence). The CDR3 loop spans 14 amino acids. This CDR3 reads CASSIEVFREKLFF. The DNA of the CDR3 is TGTGCCAGTAGTATAGAGGTGTTTAGAGAAAAACTGTTTTTT.

By frequency in the sample, this clonotype is medium-sized (0.01 to 0.1%). This sequence joins TRBV20-1 and TRBJ2-7, with TRBD2 matching over 13 bases. Trimming took 4 bases from V and 3 from J; bases not matched to a gene: 3. Looked up from germline, CDR1 is DFQATT and CDR2 is SNEGSKA (reference sequence). This CDR3 has 14 residues. DNA for the CDR3: TGCAGTGCTACCCGGACTAGCGGGAGCTACGAGCAGTACTTC. Residues: CSATRTSGSYEQYF.

The count of this clonotype is one. One base separates it from a far larger clone, so it is likely a read error. The chain carries TRBV11-2 and TRBJ2-3; the match to TRBD2 covers 14 bases. Germline assignment: CDR1 SGHAT and CDR2 FQNNGV. The CDR3 contains 21 residues. The CDR3 DNA reads as TGTGCCATCAGCTTATACGTTTCATGGACTAGCGGGAGGATAGGGACAGATACGCAGTATTTT. Translating gives CAISLYVSWTSGRIGTDTQYF.

In regard to this clonotype: A read error is likely here: a far larger clone is one base away. The CDR3: CASKLANTVELFF. The CDR3 DNA follows: TGTGCCAGCAAACTCGCGAACACCGTGGAGCTGTTTTTT. This chain uses TRBV6-5 with TRBJ2-2; D gene uncertain. Germline CDR1 is MNHEY and CDR2 is SVGAGI. The CDR3 spans 13 residues.

The chain employs TRBV6-2 or TRBV6-3 and TRBJ2-7, with D hard to call. The CDR3 is 11 residues long. The V and J ends lost 7 bases and 5 bases respectively, with 9 bases between them. Per germline, CDR1 MNHEY and CDR2 SVGEGT. This CDR3 reads CASKYGHEQYF. CDR3 in DNA: TGTGCCAGCAAGTATGGTCACGAGCAGTACTTC.

This chain links TRBV27 with TRBJ1-1; D not resolved. The CDR3 consists of 16 residues. Trimming cost V 5 bases and J 2 bases, with 18 bases left between them. The germline CDR1 and CDR2 sequences are MNHEY and SMNVEV (reference sequence). Here the CDR3 reads CASSPTLQWENTEAFF. CDR3 in DNA: TGTGCCAGCAGTCCGACGCTACAGTGGGAAAACACTGAAGCTTTCTTT.

This clonotype ranks as medium-sized (0.01 to 0.1%). Compared with germline, one end of the junction differs, possibly owing to a read error. The chain carries TRBV27 and TRBJ1-2, with 7 nucleotides matching TRBD1. Per germline, CDR1 MNHEY and CDR2 SMNVEV (reference sequence). The CDR3 sequence is 18 residues long. CDR3 sequence (DNA): TGTGCCAGCAGTTTATGGGGTGGCAGGGGGTCTCTGAACTATGGCTATACCTTC. It yields the protein CASSLWGGRGSLNYGYTF.

This rearrangement joins TRBV27 to TRBJ1-5; D not certain. V was trimmed by 3 bases and J by 10 bases, leaving 16 bases between them. Germline CDR1 and CDR2: MNHEY and SMNVEV (reference sequence). The CDR3 contains 14 residues. In DNA form, the CDR3 reads TGTGCCAGCAGTTTTGAGTGGTTTCTCTCTCCCCAGCATTTT. This encodes CASSFEWFLSPQHF.

This chain connects TRBV6-5 to TRBJ1-6; D perhaps matches TRBD1 (5 bases). This CDR3 spans 15 amino acids. CDR1 MNHEY and CDR2 SVGAGI come from the germline V gene. The V gene lost 4 bases and the J gene lost 0 bases, with 7 bases spanning the gap. The chain's CDR3 is CASSSGTSYNSPLHF. The CDR3 nucleotides are TGTGCCAGCAGTTCCGGGACCTCCTATAATTCACCCCTCCACTTT.

This clonotype was seen only a few times. This likely came from a read error, as a far larger clone is one base away. The genes are TRBV6-2 or TRBV6-3 and TRBJ1-1; tentative D call: TRBD1 (5 bases). V lost 7 bases and J lost 0, with 12 bases in between. The length of the CDR3 is 14 residues. CDR1 MNHEY and CDR2 SVGEGT come from the germline V gene. The CDR3 nucleotides are TGTGCCAGCATGGGGGGGGGGGTGAACACTGAAGCTTTCTTT. Protein product: CASMGGGVNTEAFF.

Of note for this clonotype: This likely came from a read error, as a far larger clone is one base away. J is TRBJ2-5 and V is TRBV6-4; 8 bases fit TRBD2. Germline lookup yields CDR1 MRHNA and CDR2 SNTAGT. V gave up 5 bases and J gave up 3 bases; unmatched junction bases: 14. The CDR3 runs 17 residues. The chain's CDR3 is CASSYVKRELSKETQYF. The CDR3 nucleotides read TGTGCCAGCAGTTACGTAAAGCGGGAGCTCTCCAAAGAGACCCAGTACTTC.